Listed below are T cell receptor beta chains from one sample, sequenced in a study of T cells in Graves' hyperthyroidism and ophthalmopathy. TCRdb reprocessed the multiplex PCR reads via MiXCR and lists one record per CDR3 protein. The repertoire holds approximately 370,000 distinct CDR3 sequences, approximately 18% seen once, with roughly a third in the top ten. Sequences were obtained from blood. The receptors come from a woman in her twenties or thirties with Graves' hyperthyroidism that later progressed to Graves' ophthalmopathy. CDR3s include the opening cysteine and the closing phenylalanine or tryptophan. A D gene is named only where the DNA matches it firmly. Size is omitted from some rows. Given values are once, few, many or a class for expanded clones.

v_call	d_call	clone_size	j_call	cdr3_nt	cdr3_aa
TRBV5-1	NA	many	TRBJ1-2	TGCGCCAGCAGCTCGGTCTTGTCCGGCGGCTCGGATGGCTACACCTTC	CASSSVLSGGSDGYTF
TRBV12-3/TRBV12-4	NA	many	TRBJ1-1	TGTGCCAGCAGTCTCCCTGGAGAGAACACTGAAGCTTTCTTT	CASSLPGENTEAFF
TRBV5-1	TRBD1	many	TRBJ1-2	TGCGCCAGCAGCTTAGCTGGACAGGCGATCGAGGGCTACACCTTC	CASSLAGQAIEGYTF
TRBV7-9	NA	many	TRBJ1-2	TGTGCCAGCAGCTCGTCCTGGGTGATCGACTATGGCTACACCTTC	CASSSSWVIDYGYTF
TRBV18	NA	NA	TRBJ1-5	TGTGCCAGCTCACCCGGACATGACAATCAGCCCCAGCATTTT	CASSPGHDNQPQHF
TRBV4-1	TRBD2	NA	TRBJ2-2	TGCGCCAGCAGCCAAGGGCCGCTAGCGGGAGGGACGCGGAAGACCGGGGAGCTGTTTTTT	CASSQGPLAGGTRKTGELFF
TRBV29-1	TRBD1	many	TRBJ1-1	TGCAGCGCCAGAGCCGGGACAGGGAACACTGAAGCTTTCTTT	CSARAGTGNTEAFF
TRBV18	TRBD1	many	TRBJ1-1	TGTGCCAGCTCACCTCGGACAGGGGGGGACACTGAAGCTTTCTTT	CASSPRTGGDTEAFF
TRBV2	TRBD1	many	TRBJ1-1	TGTGCCAGCAGCGGAAGACAGGGAGTTGTAGAGACTGAAGCTTTCTTT	CASSGRQGVVETEAFF
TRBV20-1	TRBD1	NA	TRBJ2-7	TGCAGTGCTCACCCGTCCGGGACAGCCTCCTACGAGCAGTACTTC	CSAHPSGTASYEQYF
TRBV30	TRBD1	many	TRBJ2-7	TGTGCCTACTCGGGACAGGGAACGTTCTACGAGCAGTACTTC	CAYSGQGTFYEQYF
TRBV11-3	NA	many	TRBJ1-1	TGTGCCAGCAGCTTAGGGGATAGCGGCACTGAAGCTTTCTTT	CASSLGDSGTEAFF
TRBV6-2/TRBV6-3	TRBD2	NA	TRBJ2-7	TGTGCCAGCAGTTACTCGCTAGCGGGAGGGCCATCGAGCTCCTACGAGCAGTACTTC	CASSYSLAGGPSSSYEQYF
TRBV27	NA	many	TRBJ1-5	TGTGCCAGCAGTATGACAGCATATAGCAATCAGCCCCAGCATTTT	CASSMTAYSNQPQHF
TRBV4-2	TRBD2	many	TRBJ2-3	TGTGCCAGCAGCCCCGGGCGTGGCGGGGGTAGCACAGATACGCAGTATTTT	CASSPGRGGGSTDTQYF